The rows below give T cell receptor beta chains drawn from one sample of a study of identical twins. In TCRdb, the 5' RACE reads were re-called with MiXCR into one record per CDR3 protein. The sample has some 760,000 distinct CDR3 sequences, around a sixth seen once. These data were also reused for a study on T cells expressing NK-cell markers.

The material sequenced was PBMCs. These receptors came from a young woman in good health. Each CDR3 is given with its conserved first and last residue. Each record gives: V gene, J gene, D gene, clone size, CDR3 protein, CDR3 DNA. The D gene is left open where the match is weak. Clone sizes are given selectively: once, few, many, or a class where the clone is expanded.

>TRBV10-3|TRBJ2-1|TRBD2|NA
CAISGGPRGGSYNEQFF
TGTGCCATCAGTGGCGGGCCGCGGGGGGGCTCCTACAATGAGCAGTTCTTC
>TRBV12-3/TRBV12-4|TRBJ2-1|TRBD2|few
CASSPTSGGLEQFF
TGTGCCAGCAGTCCGACTAGCGGGGGCCTTGAGCAGTTCTTC
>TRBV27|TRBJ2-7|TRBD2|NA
CASSFAAGVYEQYF
TGTGCCAGCAGTTTTGCAGCGGGAGTTTACGAGCAGTACTTC
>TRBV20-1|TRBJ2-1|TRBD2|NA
CSVETSGGYNEQFF
TGCAGTGTCGAGACTAGCGGGGGGTACAATGAGCAGTTCTTC
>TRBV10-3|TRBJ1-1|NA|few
CAISADSEAFF
TGTGCCATCAGTGCTGACAGTGAAGCTTTCTTT
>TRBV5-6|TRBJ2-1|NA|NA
CASSLGLGHNEQFF
TGTGCCAGCAGCTTGGGACTAGGACACAATGAGCAGTTCTTC
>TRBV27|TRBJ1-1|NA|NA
CASSSLGLTEAFF
TGTGCCAGCAGTTCTTTGGGACTAACTGAAGCTTTCTTT
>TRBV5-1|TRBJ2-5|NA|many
CASSLQGEETQYF
TGTGCCAGCAGCCTACAGGGTGAAGAGACCCAGTACTTC
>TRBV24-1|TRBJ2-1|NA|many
CATSDNPSGTRYNEQFF
TGTGCCACCAGTGACAATCCGTCGGGAACGAGGTACAATGAGCAGTTCTTC
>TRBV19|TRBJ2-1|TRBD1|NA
CASSRRDREIYNEQFF
TGTGCCAGTAGTCGGCGGGACAGGGAGATTTACAATGAGCAGTTCTTC
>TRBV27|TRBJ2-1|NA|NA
CASSFQGFYNEQFF
TGTGCCAGCAGTTTCCAGGGTTTCTACAATGAGCAGTTCTTC
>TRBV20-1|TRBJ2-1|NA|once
CSVETLGAGTYNEQFF
TGCAGCGTCGAAACCCTGGGGGCCGGGACCTACAATGAGCAGTTCTTC
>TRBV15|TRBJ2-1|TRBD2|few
CATSRDRAGVENEQFF
TGTGCCACCAGCAGAGATCGGGCGGGAGTTGAAAATGAGCAGTTCTTC
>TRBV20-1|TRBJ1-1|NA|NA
CSARDPGGMNTEAFF
TGCAGTGCTAGAGATCCAGGAGGGATGAACACTGAAGCTTTCTTT
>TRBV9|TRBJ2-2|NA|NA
CASKRGADTGELFF
TGTGCCAGCAAACGGGGGGCCGACACCGGGGAGCTGTTTTTT
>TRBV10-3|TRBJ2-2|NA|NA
CAIGASTGELFF
TGTGCCATCGGTGCATCCACCGGGGAGCTGTTTTTT
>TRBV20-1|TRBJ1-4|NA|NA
CSARDSDEKLFF
TGCAGTGCTAGGGACAGCGATGAAAAACTGTTTTTT
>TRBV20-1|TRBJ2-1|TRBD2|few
CSAKSGRESDEQFF
TGCAGTGCTAAATCCGGGCGGGAGTCCGATGAGCAGTTCTTC
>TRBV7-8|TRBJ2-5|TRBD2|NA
CASSLDLTSGRDQYF
TGTGCCAGCAGCTTAGATTTGACTAGCGGGAGGGACCAGTACTTC
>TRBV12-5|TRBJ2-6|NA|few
CASGSRVISGANVLTF
TGTGCTAGTGGTTCCCGGGTCATTTCTGGGGCCAACGTCCTGACTTTC
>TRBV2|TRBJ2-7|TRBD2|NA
CASSVAGLPSYEQYF
TGTGCCAGCAGCGTAGCGGGGCTACCCTCCTACGAGCAGTACTTC
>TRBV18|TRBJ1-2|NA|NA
CASSADGDYGYTF
TGTGCCAGCTCAGCGGACGGGGACTATGGCTACACCTTC
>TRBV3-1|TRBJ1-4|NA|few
CASSQDRPATNEKLFF
TGTGCCAGCAGCCAAGATCGGCCAGCAACTAATGAAAAACTGTTTTTT
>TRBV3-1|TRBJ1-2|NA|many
CASSRGNYGYTF
TGTGCCAGCAGCCGTGGGAACTATGGCTACACCTTC
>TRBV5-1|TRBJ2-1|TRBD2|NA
CASSFLVGTSGRNNEQFF
TGCGCCAGCAGCTTCCTAGTTGGGACTAGCGGGCGAAACAATGAGCAGTTCTTC
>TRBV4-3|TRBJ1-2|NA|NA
CASSQVTGGTPLYGYTF
TGCGCCAGCAGCCAAGTAACTGGGGGGACACCTCTCTATGGCTACACCTTC
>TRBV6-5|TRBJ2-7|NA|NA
CATRTPAYEQYF
TGTGCCACCCGGACACCAGCCTACGAGCAGTACTTC
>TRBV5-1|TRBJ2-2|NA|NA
CASSFGGNGAGELFF
TGCGCCAGCAGCTTCGGGGGAAACGGCGCCGGGGAGCTGTTTTTT
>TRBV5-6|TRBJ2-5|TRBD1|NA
CASSWEQGLLGTQYF
TGTGCCAGCAGCTGGGAACAGGGGCTGCTCGGGACCCAGTACTTC
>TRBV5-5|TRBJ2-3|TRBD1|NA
CASSSPGGVGDTQYF
TGTGCCAGCAGCTCGCCAGGGGGCGTTGGAGATACGCAGTATTTT
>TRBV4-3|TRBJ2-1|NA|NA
CASSQEAVSSYNEQFF
TGCGCCAGCAGCCAAGAGGCAGTTAGCTCCTACAATGAGCAGTTCTTC
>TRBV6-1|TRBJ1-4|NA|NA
CASMHGSNEKLFF
TGTGCCAGCATGCACGGATCTAATGAAAAACTGTTTTTT
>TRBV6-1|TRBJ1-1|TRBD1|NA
CASGRDRGLRTEAFF
TGTGCCAGCGGTAGGGACAGGGGGCTTAGAACTGAAGCTTTCTTT
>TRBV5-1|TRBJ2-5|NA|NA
CASSLGGGGRQETQYF
TGCGCCAGCAGCTTGGGAGGTGGCGGCAGGCAAGAGACCCAGTACTTC
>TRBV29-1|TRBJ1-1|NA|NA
CSSYRGGDTEAFF
TGCAGCTCTTACCGAGGCGGCGACACTGAAGCTTTCTTT
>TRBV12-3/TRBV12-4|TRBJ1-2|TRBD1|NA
CASSPSRTGDYYGYTF
TGTGCCAGCAGTCCCAGTAGGACAGGCGATTACTATGGCTACACCTTC
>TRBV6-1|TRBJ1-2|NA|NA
CASSEYVVGYTF
TGTGCCAGCAGTGAATATGTAGTTGGCTACACCTTC
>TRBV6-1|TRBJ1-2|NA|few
CASSEATTRGGYTF
TGTGCCAGCAGTGAAGCGACGACTCGCGGCGGCTACACCTTC
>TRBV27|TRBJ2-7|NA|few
CASSLVRDTYEQYF
TGTGCCAGCAGTTTAGTCAGAGACACCTACGAGCAGTACTTC